One and the same sample provided the 21 T cell receptor beta chains below, sequenced in a study of CXCR3-negative and CXCR3-positive naive CD8 T cells. UMI-labeled TRB cDNA libraries were prepared by 5' RACE. TCRdb processed the 5' RACE reads again and assigns one entry to each CDR3 protein, with no DNA. The table lists tens of thousands of distinct CDR3 sequences. The material sequenced was memory CD8+ T cells from blood. These receptor sequences come from a human donor in good health. Some clones in this sample may be carry-over from other donors' samples.

The V gene is TRBV6-2 or TRBV6-3, the J gene TRBJ2-1. CDR1 and CDR2 from the germline V gene are MNHEY and SVGEGT. The CDR3 has 11 amino acids. CDR3 sequence reads: CASSYPDEQFF.

V and J are TRBV7-9 and TRBJ1-1; TCRdb selects TRBD1, and the lack of DNA leaves this call unchecked. The germline V gene encodes CDR1 SEHNR and CDR2 FQNEAQ (reference sequence). The CDR3 has 14 amino acids. The CDR3 sequence: CASSLTGGYTEAFF.

The chain's CDR3 is CASSLSPGTVFTDTQYF. This sequence joins TRBV5-1 and TRBJ2-7; the TCRdb call, TRBD1, lacks DNA for checking. CDR1 is SGHRS, CDR2 YFSETQ, per germline. The CDR3 is 17 amino acids. Combining the CDR3 with reference TRBV5-1 and TRBJ2-7 gives the whole variable domain KAGVTQTPRYLIKTRGQQVTLSCSPISGHRSVSWYQQTPGQGLQFLFEYFSETQRNKGNFPGRFSGRQFSNSRSEMNVSTLELGDSALYLCASSLSPGTVFTDTQYFGPGTRLTVT.

The V and J genes are TRBV4-3 and TRBJ1-6; TCRdb selects TRBD1, and the lack of DNA leaves this call unchecked. Germline V gene data show CDR1 as LGHNA and CDR2 as YSLEER. This CDR3 comprises 15 residues. The CDR3 sequence is CASSQDPRDTSPLHF.

V usage is TRBV7-6 and J usage is TRBJ2-1; the D gene TCRdb calls, TRBD1, cannot be checked with no DNA. This CDR3 spans 15 amino acids. Germline V gene data show CDR1 as SGHVS and CDR2 as FNYEAQ. The CDR3 region is CASSDSGTGYNEQFF.

The chain employs TRBV6-2 or TRBV6-3 and TRBJ2-1. This CDR3 contains 15 residues. From germline, CDR1 is MNHEY and CDR2 SVGEGT. This CDR3 is CASTENGEAYNEQFF.

The chain employs TRBV7-3 and TRBJ2-7; as DNA is missing, the TRBD2 call by TCRdb cannot be tested. The germline CDR1 and CDR2 sequences are SGHTA and FQGTGA. This CDR3 contains 15 residues. CDR3 loop: CASSFGLAGAYEQYF.

The rearrangement joins TRBV21-1 to TRBJ1-4. TRBV21-1 is a pseudogene locus. There are 16 residues in the CDR3. CDR3 region: CASSKGQAELNEKLFF.

The CDR3 here is CSASPQGPAYEQYF. The V gene is TRBV20-1, the J gene TRBJ2-7; absent DNA, TCRdb's TRBD2 call cannot be checked. The CDR3 covers 14 residues. CDR1 DFQATT and CDR2 SNEGSKA come from the germline V gene (reference sequence).

The chain employs TRBV5-1 and TRBJ1-1. Germline V gene data show CDR1 as SGHRS and CDR2 as YFSETQ. This CDR3 spans 17 amino acids. The CDR3 here is CASSPHGPAYVNTEAFF.

The chain links TRBV20-1 to TRBJ1-2; TCRdb returns TRBD1, unconfirmable since there is no DNA. CDR1 DFQATT and CDR2 SNEGSKA come from the germline V gene (reference sequence). The CDR3 is 16 residues long. CDR3 sequence: CSARDRAGAEGYGYTF.

The V and J genes are TRBV29-1 and TRBJ1-2. Germline V gene data show CDR1 as SQVTM and CDR2 as ANQGSEA. The CDR3 has 11 amino acids. CDR3 protein: CSVERDYGYTF.

The CDR3 is CASSQASLTGELFF. This chain links TRBV4-1 with TRBJ2-2. Germline-derived CDR1 and CDR2 are MGHRA and YSYEKL. The CDR3 consists of 14 residues.

J is TRBJ2-5 and V is TRBV7-3; TCRdb proposes TRBD1, but this gene call is untestable without DNA. The CDR3 is 14 amino acids. Germline lookup yields CDR1 SGHTA and CDR2 FQGTGA. The CDR3 reads CASSATGGRETQYF.

The rearrangement uses TRBV21-1 and TRBJ2-5; checking the TCRdb D call of TRBD1 is not possible without DNA. TRBV21-1 is a recognized pseudogene. CDR3 length: 16 amino acids. CDR3 residues: CASSEGNTGYQETQYF.

V usage is TRBV5-1 and J usage is TRBJ1-1; TCRdb gives TRBD1 as the D gene, but with no DNA this cannot be confirmed. The length of the CDR3 is 13 residues. CDR1 and CDR2 (germline): SGHRS, YFSETQ. CDR3 sequence: CASSPGSNTEAFF. The complete variable domain, with remaining parts taken from reference TRBV5-1 and TRBJ1-1, reads KAGVTQTPRYLIKTRGQQVTLSCSPISGHRSVSWYQQTPGQGLQFLFEYFSETQRNKGNFPGRFSGRQFSNSRSEMNVSTLELGDSALYLCASSPGSNTEAFFGQGTRLTVV.

The chain uses TRBV29-1 and TRBJ2-3; the TCRdb D gene call, TRBD2, has no DNA to confirm it. This CDR3 comprises 16 residues. Germline CDR1 is SQVTM and CDR2 is ANQGSEA. The CDR3 loop is CSVPSLAESPTDTQYF.

The V gene is TRBV7-6, the J gene TRBJ2-7. The CDR3 loop spans 13 amino acids. From germline, CDR1 is SGHVS and CDR2 FNYEAQ. The CDR3 reads CASSPSESYEQYF.

The J gene is TRBJ1-5, the V gene TRBV27; without DNA, the TCRdb call of TRBD1 cannot be checked. This CDR3 is built from 18 residues. In germline, CDR1 is MNHEY, CDR2 SMNVEV (reference sequence). CDR3: CASSPIGTGRTLNQPQHF.

This rearrangement joins TRBV7-2 to TRBJ1-5. Germline V lookup: CDR1 SGHTA, CDR2 FQGNSA. The CDR3 is 13 amino acids. The CDR3 spells CASSLSYSDPQHF.

The V gene is TRBV6-4, the J gene TRBJ2-2; no DNA is available, so the TRBD1 call from TCRdb remains unchecked. This CDR3 is 17 amino acids long. Germline CDR1 and CDR2: MRHNA and SNTAGT. Here the CDR3 reads CASSDPQGTANTGELFF.